These 32 T cell receptor beta chains came from one sample sequenced in a study of T cells in Graves' hyperthyroidism and ophthalmopathy (dated by TCRdb to between 2018 and 2021). The library relied on multiplex PCR. Sequenced on an Illumina HiSeq 2000. TCR beta CDR3 regions were amplified from RNA transcripts. The TCR CDR3 was subjected to a first round of RT-PCR using the HTBI primer set and the Qiagen OneStep RT-PCR kit. TCRdb handled the public reads itself, with Q25 trimming in fastp and clone calling in MiXCR, and kept productive beta chains. Each entry merges the rows of one CDR3 protein and shows their most common DNA and genes. The sample data list around 500,000 distinct CDR3 sequences, and around 13% of these were observed just once. The ten most abundant clones make up roughly 14% of the sample. The specimen was blood. All receptors come from a woman in her forties with Graves' hyperthyroidism.

This clonotype was seen more than once but under ten times. Sequence at one end of the junction differs from germline and may be a read error. The chain combines TRBV3-1 with TRBJ2-1; TRBD2 matches at 12 bases. Germline CDR1 and CDR2: LGHDT and YNNKEL (reference sequence). The CDR3 has 15 residues. The CDR3 DNA reads as TGCGCCAGCAGTGGAGCTAGCGGGAGGGCCGGTGAGCAGTTCTTC. This encodes CASSGASGRAGEQFF.

Points on this clonotype: It may be a read error: a sequence one base away is much more abundant. The V gene is TRBV12-5, the J gene TRBJ2-1; tentatively, D is TRBD1 or TRBD2 (6 bases each). Germline CDR1 reads LGHNT; CDR2 reads FRNRAP. This CDR3 spans 15 amino acids. V shed 3 bases and J shed 9 bases, with 18 bases lying between them. This chain's CDR3 is CASGFVVPGAVEQFF. In DNA, the CDR3 is TGTGCTAGTGGTTTTGTGGTCCCGGGGGCGGTTGAGCAGTTCTTC.

This clonotype came up a few times. The CDR3 is CASSGGGTLSYEQYF. CDR3 DNA sequence: TGTGCCAGCAGCGGGGGGGGTACGCTGTCCTACGAGCAGTACTTC. The V and J genes are TRBV6-1 and TRBJ2-7, with TRBD2 matching 8 bases. Germline CDR1 and CDR2: MNHNS and SASEGT. The CDR3 consists of 15 residues. Trimming took 6 bases from V and 1 from J; bases not matched to a gene: 8.

V and J are TRBV6-5 and TRBJ2-2; D is perhaps TRBD1 (5 bases). The CDR3 contains 15 residues. Between the trimmed V and J ends, which lost 2 bases and 5 bases, there was a span of 12 bases. Germline lookup yields CDR1 MNHEY and CDR2 SVGAGI. Written as DNA, the CDR3 is TGTGCCAGCAGTTACCGGCAGGGCAAGACCGGGGAGCTGTTTTTT. Translation gives CASSYRQGKTGELFF.

In its sample, this clonotype was seen many times. The chain uses TRBV12-3 or TRBV12-4 and TRBJ1-2, with D possibly being TRBD1 (6 bases). V dropped 5 bases and J dropped 6 bases, with 22 bases sitting between them. This CDR3 is 16 amino acids long. CDR3: CASSQEQGGRGDGYTF. CDR3 DNA: TGTGCCAGCAGTCAAGAACAGGGAGGGAGGGGAGATGGCTACACCTTC.

This clonotype showed up many times. V and J are TRBV20-1 and TRBJ2-2; 13 bases align to TRBD2. There are 15 residues in the CDR3. Germline values: CDR1 DFQATT, CDR2 SNEGSKA (reference sequence). The junction had 2 bases not matched to a gene; V was cut back by 3 bases and J by 4 bases. The DNA of the CDR3 is TGCAGTGCTAGTGGGACTAGCGGGGCCACCGGGGAGCTGTTTTTT. Protein sequence: CSASGTSGATGELFF.

The J gene is TRBJ2-3, the V gene TRBV6-5, with D perhaps matching TRBD1 (5 bases). This CDR3 contains 14 residues. Germline assignment: CDR1 MNHEY and CDR2 SVGAGI. V was cut by 4 bases and J by 0 bases, with 8 bases left in between. CDR3 in amino acids: CASSSTASTDTQYF. The DNA for the CDR3 is TGTGCCAGCAGTTCGACAGCTAGCACAGATACGCAGTATTTT.

The CDR3 here is CASSSSGDGSYEQYF. As DNA, the CDR3 is TGTGCCAGCAGCAGCAGCGGGGATGGCTCCTACGAGCAGTACTTC. The rearrangement joins TRBV6-1 to TRBJ2-7, with 7 nucleotides matching TRBD2. With V trimmed by 6 bases and J by 0 bases, 8 bases remained unmatched. The CDR3 consists of 15 residues. The germline V gene encodes CDR1 MNHNS and CDR2 SASEGT.

This clonotype was picked up a small number of times. This sequence joins TRBV7-2 and TRBJ1-2, with D perhaps matching TRBD1 (5 bases). Germline values: CDR1 SGHTA, CDR2 FQGNSA. The V end lost 0 bases, the J end lost 0 bases, and 11 bases lay between the germline ends. The CDR3 totals 16 residues. The CDR3 protein is CASSLAGTVANYGYTF. The CDR3 nucleotides are TGTGCCAGCAGCTTAGCAGGGACTGTGGCTAACTATGGCTACACCTTC.

At least ten counts were recorded for this clonotype. The genes are TRBV18 and TRBJ1-5; D is perhaps TRBD1 (5 bases). In germline, CDR1 is KGHSH, CDR2 LQKENI. The CDR3 is 15 amino acids. V was shortened by 5 bases and J by 4 bases, with 15 bases between the two germline ends. CDR3 nucleotide sequence: TGTGCCAGCTCAATGGACGGCGGGGGTAATCAGCCCCAGCATTTT. Translating it yields CASSMDGGGNQPQHF.

This clonotype has a count of ten or more. The chain is built from TRBV5-1 and TRBJ2-1; the D gene is possibly TRBD1 (5 bases). The germline V and J ends were trimmed by 2 bases and 3 bases, with 12 bases remaining between them. The CDR3 consists of 15 residues. Looked up from germline, CDR1 is SGHRS and CDR2 is YFSETQ. CDR3 in DNA: TGCGCCAGCAGCTTAGGGGCAGGGTTCTACAATGAGCAGTTCTTC. Translation: CASSLGAGFYNEQFF.

This clonotype was seen repeatedly, ten times or more. The J gene is TRBJ1-1, the V gene TRBV7-8; 7 bases agree with TRBD1. Trimming took 5 bases from V and 1 from J; bases not matched to a gene: 7. Germline V gives CDR1 SGHVS, CDR2 FQNEAQ. The CDR3 extends over 15 amino acids. CDR3 protein: CASSADRVGNTEAFF. The CDR3 coding sequence is TGTGCCAGCAGCGCAGACAGGGTTGGGAACACTGAAGCTTTCTTT.

This clonotype was seen a few times. The chain combines TRBV5-1 with TRBJ2-1; TRBD1 agrees at 10 bases. The CDR3 consists of 15 residues. CDR1 is SGHRS and CDR2 is YFSETQ in the germline V gene. V gave up 6 bases and J gave up 4 bases; unmatched junction bases: 7. Written as DNA, the CDR3 is TGCGCCAGCAAACCGGGACAGGGGACTTACAATGAGCAGTTCTTC. Amino acid sequence: CASKPGQGTYNEQFF. The full variable domain, in which reference TRBV5-1 and TRBJ2-1 provide the parts outside the CDR3, is KAGVTQTPRYLIKTRGQQVTLSCSPISGHRSVSWYQQTPGQGLQFLFEYFSETQRNKGNFPGRFSGRQFSNSRSEMNVSTLELGDSALYLCASKPGQGTYNEQFFGPGTRLTVL.

In this sample, this clonotype turned up many times. The CDR3: CASSAEVGEQFF. The DNA for the CDR3 is TGTGCCAGCAGTGCTGAAGTGGGTGAGCAGTTCTTC. V is TRBV6-1 and J is TRBJ2-1; D ambiguous. The germline V and J ends were trimmed by 4 bases and 9 bases, with 10 bases remaining between them. CDR3 length: 12 residues. Looked up from germline, CDR1 is MNHNS and CDR2 is SASEGT.

This clonotype was seen many times. The J gene is TRBJ1-1, the V gene TRBV28; 7 bases line up with TRBD1. The CDR3 spans 17 residues. The germline CDR1 and CDR2 sequences are MDHEN and SYDVKM. Trimming at V came to 2 bases and at J to 0 bases, leaving 9 bases not matched to a gene. CDR3 residues: CASSLRGWTGLNTEAFF. The CDR3 nucleotides read TGTGCCAGCAGTTTAAGGGGTTGGACAGGCCTGAACACTGAAGCTTTCTTT. Drawing the rest from reference TRBV28 and TRBJ1-1, the complete variable domain is DVKVTQSSRYLVKRTGEKVFLECVQDMDHENMFWYRQDPGLGLRLIYFSYDVKMKEKGDIPEGYSVSREKKERFSLILESASTNQTSMYLCASSLRGWTGLNTEAFFGQGTRLTVV.

The CDR3: CASRPGQGPNEQFF. The CDR3 coding sequence is TGTGCCAGCAGACCGGGACAGGGACCCAATGAGCAGTTCTTC. The genes are TRBV6-1 and TRBJ2-1, with 9 positions matching TRBD1. CDR3 size: 14 residues. CDR1 and CDR2 from the germline V gene are MNHNS and SASEGT. V lost 6 bases and J lost 6; bases outside the gene matches: 6.

The V and J genes are TRBV4-1 and TRBJ2-7, with D possibly being TRBD1 or TRBD2 (5 bases each). V shed 1 base and J shed 4 bases, with 17 bases lying between them. Germline assignment: CDR1 MGHRA and CDR2 YSYEKL. CDR3 length: 16 residues. CDR3 nucleotide sequence: TGCGCCAGCAGCCAAGCAACCGGGACCCCACCGTACGAGCAGTACTTC. This sequence encodes CASSQATGTPPYEQYF.

This clonotype was detected a few times. The chain uses TRBV19 and TRBJ1-2, with 8 bases that match TRBD1. The CDR3 contains 13 residues. CDR1 and CDR2 from the germline V gene are LNHDA and SQIVND (reference sequence). V lost 11 bases and J lost 4; bases outside the gene matches: 9. The CDR3 DNA is TGTGCCTGTGACGCAGGGGGCGGCTATGGCTACACCTTC. This sequence encodes CACDAGGGYGYTF.

This clonotype turned up a few times. V and J are TRBV9 and TRBJ1-2, with D possibly matching TRBD1 (5 bases). The CDR3 totals 13 residues. CDR1 and CDR2 from the germline V gene are SGDLS and YYNGEE. Between the trimmed V and J ends, which lost 0 bases and 4 bases, there was a span of 7 bases. The CDR3 reads CASSVGGAYGYTF. The CDR3 nucleotides are TGTGCCAGCAGCGTAGGGGGCGCCTATGGCTACACCTTC.

This clonotype was recorded many times. The chain recombines TRBV6-2 or TRBV6-3 with TRBJ2-6, with a possible D match to TRBD1 (6 bases). Germline V gives CDR1 MNHEY, CDR2 SVGEGT. CDR3 length: 16 residues. V lost 8 bases and J lost 0, with 14 bases in between. DNA of the CDR3: TGTGCCAGCGAGACGGACAGCTACTCTGGGGCCAACGTCCTGACTTTC. Translation gives CASETDSYSGANVLTF.

The chain uses TRBV5-4 and TRBJ2-2; D gene unclear. The germline gives CDR1 SGHNT, CDR2 YYREEE (reference sequence). Trimming took 2 bases from V and 3 from J, leaving 5 bases between them. The CDR3 length is 13 residues. Here the CDR3 reads CASSFKDTGELFF. CDR3 DNA: TGTGCCAGCAGCTTTAAGGACACCGGGGAGCTGTTTTTT.

This clonotype appeared many times. The chain couples TRBV30 to TRBJ1-5; the D gene is possibly TRBD1 (6 bases). The CDR3 has 13 residues. V lost 2 bases and J lost 7, with 12 bases in between. The germline CDR1 and CDR2 sequences are GTSNPN and SVGIG (reference sequence). The DNA for the CDR3 is TGTGCCTGGAGTTCACAGGGAGGACAGCCCCAGCATTTT. It specifies CAWSSQGGQPQHF.

There are a few counts of this clonotype. This chain uses TRBV10-2 with TRBJ2-7, with D maybe TRBD2 (5 bases). Looked up from germline, CDR1 is WSHSY and CDR2 is SAAADI. The germline V and J ends were trimmed by 0 bases and 4 bases, with 7 bases remaining between them. The CDR3 extends over 13 amino acids. DNA for the CDR3: TGCGCCAGCAGTGAGTCGAGGGAATACGAGCAGTACTTC. This gives the protein CASSESREYEQYF.

As concerns this clonotype: Possible read error: a much larger clone is one base away. V gene TRBV20-1 combines with J gene TRBJ1-2; D is uncertain. This CDR3 has 12 residues. Germline V gene sequence: CDR1 DFQATT, CDR2 SNEGSKA (reference sequence). This chain's CDR3 is CGARVENYGYTF. The DNA of the CDR3 is TGCGGTGCTAGAGTGGAGAACTATGGCTACACCTTC.

This clonotype was counted many times. This chain uses TRBV29-1 with TRBJ2-3; tentatively, D is TRBD1 (6 bases). There are 13 residues in the CDR3. Deletions cut 2 bases from V and 9 bases from J, with 15 bases between. Germline lookup yields CDR1 SQVTM and CDR2 ANQGSEA. For the CDR3, the DNA is TGCAGCGTTGAACCCTCGACCGGGACAACGCAGTATTTT. Protein product: CSVEPSTGTTQYF.

This clonotype came up many times. The rearrangement joins TRBV20-1 to TRBJ2-4; TRBD1 is a possible D gene (6 bases). With 4 bases removed from V and 3 bases from J, the gap between germline ends came to 13 bases. The CDR3 contains 14 residues. Germline loops: CDR1 DFQATT, CDR2 SNEGSKA (reference sequence). The CDR3 DNA reads as TGCAGTGCTACTAACAGGGATGGCAAAAACATTCAGTACTTC. As protein: CSATNRDGKNIQYF.

This clonotype was picked up many times. Sequence at one end of the junction differs from germline and may be a read error. The chain joins TRBV11-2 to TRBJ2-7, with D possibly TRBD2 on 5 matching bases. The CDR3 extends over 14 amino acids. Germline CDR1 SGHAT, CDR2 FQNNGV. The CDR3 sequence: CASTLFGSSYEQYF. In DNA form, the CDR3 reads TGTGCCAGCACCTTATTTGGGAGCTCCTACGAGCAGTACTTC.

This clonotype has ten or more counts. The chain couples TRBV5-1 to TRBJ2-5; TRBD1 aligns across 8 bases. V trimming: 4 bases; J trimming: 0 bases; junction bases outside the gene matches: 5. This CDR3 has 15 residues. CDR1 and CDR2 (germline): SGHRS, YFSETQ. CDR3 sequence: CASSLPDRDQETQYF. The CDR3 DNA sequence: TGCGCCAGCAGCCTACCGGACAGGGACCAAGAGACCCAGTACTTC.

This clonotype was detected ten times or more. J is TRBJ2-3 and V is TRBV7-2, with TRBD2 matching over 12 bases. V trimming: 0 bases; J trimming: 2 bases; junction bases outside the gene matches: 9. CDR1 is SGHTA, CDR2 FQGNSA, per germline. This CDR3 comprises 19 residues. CDR3 in amino acids: CASSLALRGLAGSTDTQYF. As DNA, the CDR3 is TGTGCCAGCAGCTTAGCGCTTAGGGGACTAGCGGGTTCCACAGATACGCAGTATTTT.

This clonotype has at least ten counts. This chain uses TRBV18 with TRBJ2-1, with TRBD2 matching 7 bases. The CDR3 is 13 residues long. Germline loops: CDR1 KGHSH, CDR2 LQKENI. V gave up 5 bases and J gave up 8 bases; unmatched junction bases: 6. The CDR3 DNA follows: TGTGCCAGCTCATCAGCGGGAAGGGATGAGCAGTTCTTC. It codes for CASSSAGRDEQFF.

The V call is TRBV28, the J call TRBJ1-6; TRBD1 might be the D (5 bases). CDR3 length: 15 residues. The V gene lost 4 bases and the J gene lost 5 bases, with 12 bases spanning the gap. Germline CDR1 MDHEN, CDR2 SYDVKM. This CDR3 is CASSYGGGNNSPLHF. The CDR3 DNA follows: TGTGCCAGCAGTTACGGGGGGGGGAATAATTCACCCCTCCACTTT.

The table lists this clonotype with many counts. The V and J genes are TRBV28 and TRBJ1-1, with D tentatively TRBD1 (6 bases). CDR1 MDHEN and CDR2 SYDVKM come from the germline V gene. The CDR3 sequence is 15 residues long. Trimming took off 6 bases at V and 1 base at J, with 15 bases between the two ends. CDR3 sequence: CASRNAGQPNTEAFF. CDR3 sequence (DNA): TGTGCCAGCAGAAATGCGGGACAACCGAACACTGAAGCTTTCTTT. Using reference TRBV28 and TRBJ1-1 for the parts outside the CDR3, the full variable domain is DVKVTQSSRYLVKRTGEKVFLECVQDMDHENMFWYRQDPGLGLRLIYFSYDVKMKEKGDIPEGYSVSREKKERFSLILESASTNQTSMYLCASRNAGQPNTEAFFGQGTRLTVV.